The sequence of this TCR beta chain was determined in a study of human T cells and chemical hapten exposure. Whole-study results and caveats: The presence of alopecia in the donors means their immune response may differ from healthy people's.

About this clonotype: Its specificity is unknown.

This CDR3 comprises 16 residues. Germline trimming cut 2 bases from V and 3 bases from J; bases unmatched to any gene: 10. CDR1 is MNHEY and CDR2 is SMNVEV in the germline V gene (reference sequence). It was the library that attached unique molecular identifiers to individual cDNA molecules. TCRdb re-called the RACE reads with MiXCR, one entry per CDR3 protein. The sample gives around 380,000 distinct CDR3 sequences, about 5% of which show up once; more than 8% is in the top ten. As to time point: pre-sensitization, week 0. Indicated treatment: therapeutic diphenylcyclopropenone sensitization with weekly scalp DPC. Someone pulled total RNA out of unfractionated whole blood.

The chain is built from TRBV27 and TRBJ2-7; 7 bases map to TRBD2. The source material was whole blood, sampled in connection with sensitization to the hapten diphenylcyclopropenone (DPC). The sequence derives from a woman aged 18-29 years with alopecia areata. Some clones in this sample may be carry-over from other donors' samples. The CDR3 DNA reads TGTGCCAGCAGTTTAAGGGGTAGCGGGCCTCTCTACGAGCAGTACTTC. Its protein product is CASSLRGSGPLYEQYF.